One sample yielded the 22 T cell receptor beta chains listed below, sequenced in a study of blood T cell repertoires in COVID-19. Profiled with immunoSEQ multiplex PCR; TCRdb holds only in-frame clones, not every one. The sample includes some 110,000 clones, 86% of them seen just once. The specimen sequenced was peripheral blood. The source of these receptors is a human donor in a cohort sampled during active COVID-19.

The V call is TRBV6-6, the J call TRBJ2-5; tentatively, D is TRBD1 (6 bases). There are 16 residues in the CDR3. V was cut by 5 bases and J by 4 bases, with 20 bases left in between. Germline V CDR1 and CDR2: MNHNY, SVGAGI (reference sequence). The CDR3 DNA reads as TGTGCCAGCAGTCAGGGGACACCCAAGGATGTAGAGACCCAGTACTTC. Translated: CASSQGTPKDVETQYF.

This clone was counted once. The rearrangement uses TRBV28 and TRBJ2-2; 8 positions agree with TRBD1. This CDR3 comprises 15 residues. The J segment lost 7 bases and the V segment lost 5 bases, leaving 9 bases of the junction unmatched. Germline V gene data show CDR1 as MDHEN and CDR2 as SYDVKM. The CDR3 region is CASSILRQGNGELFF. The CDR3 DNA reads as TGTGCCAGCAGTATTCTCCGACAGGGGAACGGGGAGCTGTTTTTT.

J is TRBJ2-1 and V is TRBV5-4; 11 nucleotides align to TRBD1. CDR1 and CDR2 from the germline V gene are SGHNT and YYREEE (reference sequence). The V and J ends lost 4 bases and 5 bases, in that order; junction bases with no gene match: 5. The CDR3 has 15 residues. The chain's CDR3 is CASSQGQGVNNEQFF. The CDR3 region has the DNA TGTGCCAGCAGCCAGGGACAGGGGGTCAACAATGAGCAGTTCTTC.

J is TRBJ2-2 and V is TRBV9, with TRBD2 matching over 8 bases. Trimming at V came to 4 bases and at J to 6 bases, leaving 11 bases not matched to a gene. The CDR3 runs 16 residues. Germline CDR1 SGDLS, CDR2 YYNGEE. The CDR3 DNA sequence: TGTGCCAGCAGCTTGGCCGGGACTAGTATTTCCGGGGAGCTGTTTTTT. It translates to CASSLAGTSISGELFF.

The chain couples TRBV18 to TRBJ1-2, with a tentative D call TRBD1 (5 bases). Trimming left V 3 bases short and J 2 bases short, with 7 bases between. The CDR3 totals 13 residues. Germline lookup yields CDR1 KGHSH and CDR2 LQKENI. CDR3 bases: TGTGCCAGCTCACCTCGGGGGAACTATGGCTACACCTTC. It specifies CASSPRGNYGYTF.

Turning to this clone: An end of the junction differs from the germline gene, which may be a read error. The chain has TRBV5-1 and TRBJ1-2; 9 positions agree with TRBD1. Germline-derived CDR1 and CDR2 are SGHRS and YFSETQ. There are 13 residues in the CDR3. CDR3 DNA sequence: TGCGCCAGCAGATTGGACAGGGGCCATGGCTACACCTTC. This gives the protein CASRLDRGHGYTF.

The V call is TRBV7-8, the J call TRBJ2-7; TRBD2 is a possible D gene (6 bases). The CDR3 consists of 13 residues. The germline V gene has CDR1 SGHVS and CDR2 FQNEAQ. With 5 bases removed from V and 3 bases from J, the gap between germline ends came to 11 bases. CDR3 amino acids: CASSVTSNYEQYF. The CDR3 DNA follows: TGTGCCAGCAGCGTGACTAGTAACTACGAGCAGTACTTC. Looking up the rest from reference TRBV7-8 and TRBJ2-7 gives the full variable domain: GAGVSQSPRYKVAKRGQDVALRCDPISGHVSLFWYQQALGQGPEFLTYFQNEAQLDKSGLPSDRFFAERPEGSVSTLKIQRTQQEDSAVYLCASSVTSNYEQYFGPGTRLTVT.

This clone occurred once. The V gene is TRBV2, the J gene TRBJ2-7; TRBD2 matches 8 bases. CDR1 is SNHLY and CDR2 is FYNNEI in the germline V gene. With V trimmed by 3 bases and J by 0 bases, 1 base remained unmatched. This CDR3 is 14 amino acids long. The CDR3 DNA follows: TGTGCCAGCAGTGATACTAGCGGCTCCTACGAGCAGTACTTC. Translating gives CASSDTSGSYEQYF. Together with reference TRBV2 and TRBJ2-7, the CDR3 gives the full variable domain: EPEVTQTPSHQVTQMGQEVILRCVPISNHLYFYWYRQILGQKVEFLVSFYNNEISEKSEIFDDQFSVERPDGSNFTLKIRSTKLEDSAMYFCASSDTSGSYEQYFGPGTRLTVT.

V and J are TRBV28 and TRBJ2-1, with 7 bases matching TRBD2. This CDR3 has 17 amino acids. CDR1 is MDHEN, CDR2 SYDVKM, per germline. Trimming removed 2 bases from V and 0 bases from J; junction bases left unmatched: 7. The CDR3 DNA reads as TGTGCCAGCAGTTTAGCATCTCCTAGCGGCTCCTACAATGAGCAGTTCTTC. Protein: CASSLASPSGSYNEQFF.

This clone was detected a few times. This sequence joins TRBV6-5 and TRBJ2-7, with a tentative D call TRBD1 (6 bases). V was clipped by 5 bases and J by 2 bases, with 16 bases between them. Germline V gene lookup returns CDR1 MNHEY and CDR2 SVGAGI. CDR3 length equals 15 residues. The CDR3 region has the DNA TGTGCCAGCAGTCAACAGGGCTTTTACACCTACGAGCAGTACTTC. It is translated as CASSQQGFYTYEQYF.

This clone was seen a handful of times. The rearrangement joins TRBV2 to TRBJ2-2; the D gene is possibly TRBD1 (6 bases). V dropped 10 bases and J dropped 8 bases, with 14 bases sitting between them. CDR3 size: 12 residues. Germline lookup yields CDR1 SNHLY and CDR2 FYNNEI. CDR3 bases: TGTGCCACCCAACAGGGTCGTGGGGAGCTGTTTTTT. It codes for CATQQGRGELFF.

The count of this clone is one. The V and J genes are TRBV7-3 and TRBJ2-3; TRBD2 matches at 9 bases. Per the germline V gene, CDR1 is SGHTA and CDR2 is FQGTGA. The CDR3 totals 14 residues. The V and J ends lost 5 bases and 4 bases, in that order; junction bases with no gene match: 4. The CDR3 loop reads CASSLGTSPDTQYF. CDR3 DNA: TGTGCCAGCAGCCTTGGGACTAGCCCAGATACGCAGTATTTT.

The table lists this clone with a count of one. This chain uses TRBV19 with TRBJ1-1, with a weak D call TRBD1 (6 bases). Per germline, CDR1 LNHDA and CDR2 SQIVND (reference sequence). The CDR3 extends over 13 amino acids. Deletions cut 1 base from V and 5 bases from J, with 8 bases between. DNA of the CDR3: TGTGCCAGTAGTATAGGAGGACAGACTGAAGCTTTCTTT. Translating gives CASSIGGQTEAFF.

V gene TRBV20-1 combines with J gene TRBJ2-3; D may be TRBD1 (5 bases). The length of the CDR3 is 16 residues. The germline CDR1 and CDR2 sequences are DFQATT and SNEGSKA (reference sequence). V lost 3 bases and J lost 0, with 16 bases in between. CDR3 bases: TGCAGTGCTAGTGGGCGACAGTCGTCTAGCACAGATACGCAGTATTTT. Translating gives CSASGRQSSSTDTQYF.

CDR3 sequence reads: CASSLTGGSDNEQFF. Written as DNA, the CDR3 is TGTGCCAGCAGCTTGACAGGGGGATCAGACAATGAGCAGTTCTTC. The genes are TRBV11-1 and TRBJ2-1, with 9 bases aligning to TRBD1. This CDR3 has 15 amino acids. The V gene's germline CDR1 is SGHAT and CDR2 FQDESV (reference sequence). The ends lost 3 bases at V and 5 bases at J; junction bases unmatched: 5. Full variable domain (outside the CDR3, taken from reference TRBV11-1 and TRBJ2-1): EAEVAQSPRYKITEKSQAVAFWCDPISGHATLYWYRQILGQGPELLVQFQDESVVDDSQLPKDRFSAERLKGVDSTLKIQPAELGDSAMYLCASSLTGGSDNEQFFGPGTRLTVL.

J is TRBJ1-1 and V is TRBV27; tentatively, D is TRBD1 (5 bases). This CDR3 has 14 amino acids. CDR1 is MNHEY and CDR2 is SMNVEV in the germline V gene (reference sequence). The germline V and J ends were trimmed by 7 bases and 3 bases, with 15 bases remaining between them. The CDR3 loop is CASTSTRGYTEAFF. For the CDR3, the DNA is TGTGCCAGCACCTCCACACGGGGGTACACTGAAGCTTTCTTT.

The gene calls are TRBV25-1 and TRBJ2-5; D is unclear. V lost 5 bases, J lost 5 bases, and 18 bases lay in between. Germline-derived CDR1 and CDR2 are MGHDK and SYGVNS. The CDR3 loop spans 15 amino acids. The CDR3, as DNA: TGTGCCAGCAGTCCTCGCGAGAAAGTCCATGAGACCCAGTACTTC. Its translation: CASSPREKVHETQYF.

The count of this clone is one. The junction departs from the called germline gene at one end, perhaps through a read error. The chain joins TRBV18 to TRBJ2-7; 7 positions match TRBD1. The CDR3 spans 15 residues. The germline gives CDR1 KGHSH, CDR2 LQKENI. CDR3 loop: CAGSRDSLEPYEQYF. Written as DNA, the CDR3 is TGTGCCGGCTCACGGGACAGCCTGGAACCCTACGAGCAGTACTTC.

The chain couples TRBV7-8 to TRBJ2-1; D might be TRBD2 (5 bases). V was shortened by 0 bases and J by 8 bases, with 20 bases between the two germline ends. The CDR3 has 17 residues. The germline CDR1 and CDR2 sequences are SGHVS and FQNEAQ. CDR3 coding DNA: TGTGCCAGCAGCTTAGCGAAGGCGGGCGCCCCTTTCCATGAGCAGTTCTTC. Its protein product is CASSLAKAGAPFHEQFF.

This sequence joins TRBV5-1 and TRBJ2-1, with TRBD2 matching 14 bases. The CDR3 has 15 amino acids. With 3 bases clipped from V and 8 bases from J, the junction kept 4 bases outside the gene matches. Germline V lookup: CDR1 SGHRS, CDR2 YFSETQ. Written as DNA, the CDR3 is TGCGCCAGCAGCTGGGGGACTAGCGGGAGAGATGAGCAGTTCTTC. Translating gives CASSWGTSGRDEQFF.

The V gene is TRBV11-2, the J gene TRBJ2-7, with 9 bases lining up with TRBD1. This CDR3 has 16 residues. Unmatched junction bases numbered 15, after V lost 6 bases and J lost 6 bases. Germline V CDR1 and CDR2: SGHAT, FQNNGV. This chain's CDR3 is CASSPYPGTGLVEQYF. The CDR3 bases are TGTGCCAGCAGTCCATACCCCGGGACAGGGTTGGTCGAGCAGTACTTC. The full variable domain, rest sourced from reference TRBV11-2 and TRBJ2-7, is EAGVAQSPRYKIIEKRQSVAFWCNPISGHATLYWYQQILGQGPKLLIQFQNNGVVDDSQLPKDRFSAERLKGVDSTLKIQPAKLEDSAVYLCASSPYPGTGLVEQYFGPGTRLTVT.

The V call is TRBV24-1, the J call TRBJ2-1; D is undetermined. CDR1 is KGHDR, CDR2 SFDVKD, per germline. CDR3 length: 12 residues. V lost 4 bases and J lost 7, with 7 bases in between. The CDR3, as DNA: TGTGCCACCAGTGACCATAGAAATGAGCAGTTCTTC. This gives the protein CATSDHRNEQFF.